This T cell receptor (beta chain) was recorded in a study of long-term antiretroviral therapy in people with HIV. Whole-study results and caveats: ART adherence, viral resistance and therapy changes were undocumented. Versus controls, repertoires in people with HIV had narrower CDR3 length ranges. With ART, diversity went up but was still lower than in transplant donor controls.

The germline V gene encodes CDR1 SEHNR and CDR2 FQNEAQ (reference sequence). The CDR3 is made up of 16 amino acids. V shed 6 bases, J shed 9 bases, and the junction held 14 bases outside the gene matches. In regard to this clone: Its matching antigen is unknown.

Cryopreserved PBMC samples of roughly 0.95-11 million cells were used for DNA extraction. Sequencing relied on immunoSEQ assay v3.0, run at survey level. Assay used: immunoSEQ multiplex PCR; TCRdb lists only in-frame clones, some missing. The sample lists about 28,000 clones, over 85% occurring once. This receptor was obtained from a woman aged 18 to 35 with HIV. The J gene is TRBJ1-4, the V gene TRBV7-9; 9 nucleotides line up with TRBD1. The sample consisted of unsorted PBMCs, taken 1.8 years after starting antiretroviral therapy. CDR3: CASSLVSGTGKQKLFF. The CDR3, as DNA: TGTGCCAGCAGTCTGGTATCTGGGACAGGGAAGCAAAAACTGTTTTTT.